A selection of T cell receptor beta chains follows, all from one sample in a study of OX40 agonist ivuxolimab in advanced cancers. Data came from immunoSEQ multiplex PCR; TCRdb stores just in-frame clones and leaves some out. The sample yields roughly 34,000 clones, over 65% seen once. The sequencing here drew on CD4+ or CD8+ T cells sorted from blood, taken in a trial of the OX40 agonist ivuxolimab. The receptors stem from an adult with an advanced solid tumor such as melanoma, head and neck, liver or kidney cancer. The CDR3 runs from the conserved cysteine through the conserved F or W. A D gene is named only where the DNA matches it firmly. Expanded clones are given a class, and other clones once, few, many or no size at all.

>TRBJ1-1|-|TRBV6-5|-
TGTGCCAGCAGACCGGGACCGAACACTGAAGCTTTCTTT
CASRPGPNTEAFF
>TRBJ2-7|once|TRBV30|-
TGTGCCTGGAGTGTGGGGCATCCCTACGAGCAGTACTTC
CAWSVGHPYEQYF
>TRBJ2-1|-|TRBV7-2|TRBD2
TGTGCCAGCAGCTTTCAAGCGGGGGGTCTCAGCTCCTACAATGAGCAGTTCTTC
CASSFQAGGLSSYNEQFF
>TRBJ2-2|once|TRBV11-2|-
TGTGCCAGCAGCTTATCGGGACTGTCCGGGGAGCTGTTTTTT
CASSLSGLSGELFF
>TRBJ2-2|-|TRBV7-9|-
TGTGCCAGCAGCTTAGGGACTACGAACACCGGGGAGCTGTTTTTT
CASSLGTTNTGELFF
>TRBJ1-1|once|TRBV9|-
TGTGCCAGCGGACCTCAGGGGAACACTGAAGCTTTCTTT
CASGPQGNTEAFF
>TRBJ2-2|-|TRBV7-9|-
TGTGCCAGCAGCTCCCTCAACAGGGCCGGGGAGCTGTTTTTT
CASSSLNRAGELFF
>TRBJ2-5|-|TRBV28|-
TGTGCCAGCAGTTTATGGGCAGGGCTAGAGACCCAGTACTTC
CASSLWAGLETQYF
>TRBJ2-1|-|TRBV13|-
TGTGCCAGCAGCTCAGGGGAATGGTCCTACAATGAGCAGTTCTTC
CASSSGEWSYNEQFF
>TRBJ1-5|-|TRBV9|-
TGTGCCAGCAGCGTAGCGGGATACCAGCCCCAGCATTTT
CASSVAGYQPQHF
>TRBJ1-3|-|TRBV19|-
TGTGCCAGTAGTGAAGTCAACTCTGGAAACACCATATATTTT
CASSEVNSGNTIYF
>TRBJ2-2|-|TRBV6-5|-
TGTGCCAGCAGCACGGTCGGGGGATGGGCCGGGGAGCTGTTTTTT
CASSTVGGWAGELFF
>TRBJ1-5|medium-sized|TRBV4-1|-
TGCGCCAGCAGCCAAGAGGCCCTCACAGGAAATCAGCCCCAGCATTTT
CASSQEALTGNQPQHF